These 31 T cell receptor beta chains came from one sample sequenced in a study of cytomegalovirus exposure and HLA in healthy donors. Sequencing was performed with immunoSEQ multiplex PCR; in TCRdb, only in-frame clones are kept and a portion is missing. The table lists roughly 310,000 clones, roughly 90% of them singletons. The sequenced sample was PBMCs. The receptors come from a man aged 30-40 years in good health and CMV-seronegative.

The rearrangement links TRBV30 to TRBJ1-6, with a weak D call TRBD1 (6 bases). The CDR3 runs 17 residues. V was trimmed by 0 bases and J by 0 bases, leaving 12 bases between them. Germline CDR1 is GTSNPN and CDR2 is SVGIG (reference sequence). The CDR3: CAWSVLGGRSYNSPLHF. The CDR3 nucleotides are TGTGCCTGGAGTGTACTGGGGGGGCGCTCCTATAATTCACCCCTCCACTTT. The full variable domain, in which reference TRBV30 and TRBJ1-6 provide the parts outside the CDR3, is SQTIHQWPATLVQPVGSPLSLECTVEGTSNPNLYWYRQAAGRGLQLLFYSVGIGQISSEVPQNLSASRPQDRQFILSSKKLLLSDSGFYLCAWSVLGGRSYNSPLHFGNGTRLTVT.

V and J are TRBV5-1 and TRBJ1-3; 9 bases fit TRBD1. The CDR3 runs to 18 residues. V gave up 2 bases and J gave up 2 bases; unmatched junction bases: 11. Germline V gene lookup returns CDR1 SGHRS and CDR2 YFSETQ. The CDR3 here is CASSFTVITGGAGNTIYF. CDR3 nucleotides: TGCGCCAGCAGCTTTACAGTAATTACAGGGGGCGCTGGAAACACCATATATTTT.

This clone was seen more than once but under ten times. The CDR3: CASSSARYEQYF. Here the CDR3 DNA reads TGCGCCAGCAGCTCGGCGCGGTACGAGCAGTACTTC. The V gene is TRBV5-1, the J gene TRBJ2-7; no definite D call. Per germline, CDR1 SGHRS and CDR2 YFSETQ. The CDR3 covers 12 residues. The germline V and J ends were trimmed by 3 bases and 4 bases, with 8 bases remaining between them.

J is TRBJ2-5 and V is TRBV11-1, with 8 positions matching TRBD2. The CDR3 length is 15 residues. V was pared by 3 bases and J by 4 bases, with 7 bases of the junction left unmatched. Germline V gene lookup returns CDR1 SGHAT and CDR2 FQDESV (reference sequence). Here the CDR3 DNA reads TGTGCCAGCAGCTTCCTCTACGGGGGGGGAGAGACCCAGTACTTC. Protein sequence: CASSFLYGGGETQYF.

The genes are TRBV5-1 and TRBJ1-6; the match to TRBD1 covers 8 bases. Germline CDR1 SGHRS, CDR2 YFSETQ. This CDR3 contains 14 residues. After removal of 0 bases from V and 12 bases from J, the junction contained 5 bases not matched to a gene. The CDR3 protein is CASSLAKGTGPLHF. The CDR3 DNA sequence: TGCGCCAGCAGCTTGGCCAAAGGGACAGGACCCCTCCACTTT.

The chain employs TRBV5-1 and TRBJ1-2; 8 nucleotides line up with TRBD1. J was trimmed by 7 bases and V by 3 bases; bases with no gene match: 5. The CDR3 length is 13 residues. The germline V gene encodes CDR1 SGHRS and CDR2 YFSETQ. The DNA of the CDR3 is TGCGCCAGCAGCTCACTCGGACAGGGTGGCTACACCTTC. This sequence encodes CASSSLGQGGYTF.

The chain is built from TRBV2 and TRBJ1-6; D not resolved. V lost 6 bases and J lost 13, with 13 bases in between. CDR3 size: 12 residues. Germline values: CDR1 SNHLY, CDR2 FYNNEI. The CDR3 reads CASRSSSLPLHF. The CDR3 bases are TGTGCCAGCAGATCCTCGTCACTTCCCCTCCACTTT.

The chain is built from TRBV7-9 and TRBJ1-1; tentative D call: TRBD1 (5 bases). Per the germline V gene, CDR1 is SEHNR and CDR2 is FQNEAQ (reference sequence). Between the trimmed V and J ends, which lost 6 bases and 4 bases, there was a span of 6 bases. The CDR3 sequence is 11 residues long. CDR3 protein: CASRGGTEAFF. In DNA, the CDR3 is TGTGCCAGCAGGGGGGGCACTGAAGCTTTCTTT.

The V call is TRBV29-1, the J call TRBJ2-3; 9 nucleotides agree with TRBD2. This CDR3 region has 14 residues. Per germline, CDR1 SQVTM and CDR2 ANQGSEA. V was clipped by 8 bases and J by 1 base; unmatched bases: 7. The CDR3 DNA reads as TGCAGCCTTCTGGCGGGGGGGGGCACAGATACGCAGTATTTT. It specifies CSLLAGGGTDTQYF.

V usage is TRBV29-1 and J usage is TRBJ2-2; TRBD2 agrees at 10 bases. The CDR3 sequence is 14 residues long. V shed 4 bases and J 6 bases; nucleotides not matched to a gene: 5. CDR1 and CDR2 from the germline V gene are SQVTM and ANQGSEA. The DNA of the CDR3 is TGCAGCGTTGGTAGCGGGGGGATAGCCGGGGAGCTGTTTTTT. Translation: CSVGSGGIAGELFF.

The chain is built from TRBV9 and TRBJ2-1; 8 bases align to TRBD2. The germline CDR1 and CDR2 sequences are SGDLS and YYNGEE. The trim removed 4 bases at V and 4 bases at J, leaving 10 bases unmatched. CDR3 length: 16 residues. CDR3 bases: TGTGCCAGCAGCTCCCTGCGGGGGGCCTCTTACAATGAGCAGTTCTTC. Its protein product is CASSSLRGASYNEQFF.

J is TRBJ2-5 and V is TRBV6-6; TRBD1 aligns across 9 bases. V lost 5 bases and J lost 9; bases outside the gene matches: 7. Germline CDR1 MNHNY, CDR2 SVGAGI (reference sequence). CDR3 length: 13 amino acids. The CDR3 DNA reads TGTGCCAGCAGTCACTGGACAGGGGAGTCCCAGTACTTC. Protein sequence: CASSHWTGESQYF.

This clone was observed a single time. The V and J genes are TRBV2 and TRBJ2-1; 7 bases match TRBD2. The germline V gene encodes CDR1 SNHLY and CDR2 FYNNEI. Losses at the gene ends were 1 base for V and 0 bases for J; bases not matched to a gene: 3. There are 16 residues in the CDR3. The CDR3: CASSEGAGSSYNEQFF. CDR3 nucleotide sequence: TGTGCCAGCAGTGAAGGAGCGGGAAGCTCCTACAATGAGCAGTTCTTC.

The chain is built from TRBV27 and TRBJ1-6; 7 nucleotides align to TRBD1. J gave up 9 bases and V 3 bases, and 8 bases lay outside the gene matches. CDR3 length: 15 residues. Germline V gene sequence: CDR1 MNHEY, CDR2 SMNVEV (reference sequence). This chain's CDR3 is CASSFVRDSSSPLHF. CDR3 DNA sequence: TGTGCCAGCAGTTTCGTACGGGACAGTTCTTCACCCCTCCACTTT.

The chain has TRBV6-5 and TRBJ1-2, with TRBD1 identical over 7 bases. The CDR3 is 13 amino acids. Germline loops: CDR1 MNHEY, CDR2 SVGAGI. Germline trimming cut 4 bases from V and 4 bases from J; bases unmatched to any gene: 3. The CDR3 sequence: CASSSGQFYGYTF. For the CDR3, the DNA is TGTGCCAGCAGTTCGGGACAGTTCTATGGCTACACCTTC.

The V and J genes are TRBV9 and TRBJ2-5; 8 bases line up with TRBD1. V lost 3 bases and J lost 5; bases outside the gene matches: 6. This CDR3 has 14 amino acids. Germline V gives CDR1 SGDLS, CDR2 YYNGEE. The CDR3 DNA follows: TGTGCCAGCAGCGGCCAGGGGGCGGGGGAGACCCAGTACTTC. Translation: CASSGQGAGETQYF. Full variable domain (rest looked up from reference TRBV9 and TRBJ2-5): DSGVTQTPKHLITATGQRVTLRCSPRSGDLSVYWYQQSLDQGLQFLIQYYNGEERAKGNILERFSAQQFPDLHSELNLSSLELGDSALYFCASSGQGAGETQYFGPGTRLLVL.

This chain connects TRBV9 to TRBJ1-1; tentatively, D is TRBD1 (6 bases). CDR3 size: 17 residues. Germline V lookup: CDR1 SGDLS, CDR2 YYNGEE. Trimming took off 2 bases at V and 1 base at J, with 18 bases between the two ends. CDR3 DNA: TGTGCCAGCAGCGTGGGGGCCCCGGGACCGAGGAACACTGAAGCTTTCTTT. It translates to CASSVGAPGPRNTEAFF. Based on the CDR3 plus reference TRBV9 and TRBJ1-1, the full variable domain is DSGVTQTPKHLITATGQRVTLRCSPRSGDLSVYWYQQSLDQGLQFLIQYYNGEERAKGNILERFSAQQFPDLHSELNLSSLELGDSALYFCASSVGAPGPRNTEAFFGQGTRLTVV.

The chain combines TRBV6-1 with TRBJ2-1, with D possibly matching TRBD1 (6 bases). CDR1 and CDR2 from the germline V gene are MNHNS and SASEGT. V was trimmed by 4 bases and J by 9 bases, leaving 19 bases between them. The CDR3 sequence is 15 residues long. CDR3 sequence reads: CASSAATGWSGEQFF. Written as DNA, the CDR3 is TGTGCCAGCAGTGCAGCGACAGGTTGGTCTGGTGAGCAGTTCTTC.

The chain is built from TRBV18 and TRBJ1-5; 7 nucleotides match TRBD1. Germline trimming cut 3 bases from V and 2 bases from J; bases unmatched to any gene: 4. The CDR3 loop spans 15 amino acids. CDR1 and CDR2 from the germline V gene are KGHSH and LQKENI. The DNA of the CDR3 is TGTGCCAGCTCACCTCAGGGGGATGGCAATCAGCCCCAGCATTTT. This translates into CASSPQGDGNQPQHF.

Regarding this clone: Different DNA sequences within this sample yield the same CDR3. The rearrangement links TRBV6-5 to TRBJ1-1; 12 bases are shared with TRBD1. There are 16 residues in the CDR3. V was clipped by 4 bases and J by 1 base; unmatched bases: 4. Germline assignment: CDR1 MNHEY and CDR2 SVGAGI. The CDR3 loop is CASSSPGQGANTEAFF. In DNA, the CDR3 is TGTGCCAGCAGTTCCCCGGGACAGGGGGCGAACACTGAAGCTTTCTTT.

This chain links TRBV27 with TRBJ2-5; the D gene is possibly TRBD1 (6 bases). Germline CDR1 is MNHEY and CDR2 is SMNVEV (reference sequence). The CDR3 loop spans 17 amino acids. V dropped 6 bases and J dropped 3 bases, with 23 bases sitting between them. The CDR3 DNA reads TGTGCCAGCAGACGACTACAGGGATCGGTCCAAAAAGAGACCCAGTACTTC. Residues: CASRRLQGSVQKETQYF.

V and J are TRBV4-3 and TRBJ2-7; 8 bases line up with TRBD1. V lost 1 base and J lost 2; bases outside the gene matches: 1. The germline V gene encodes CDR1 LGHNA and CDR2 YSLEER. There are 14 residues in the CDR3. As DNA, the CDR3 is TGCGCCAGCAGCCAAGGGACAGGGACCTACGAGCAGTACTTC. Translating it yields CASSQGTGTYEQYF.

The V gene is TRBV7-8, the J gene TRBJ1-6; maybe TRBD1 (6 bases). V was shortened by 6 bases and J by 9 bases, with 12 bases between the two germline ends. The CDR3 extends over 13 amino acids. Germline V gene data show CDR1 as SGHVS and CDR2 as FQNEAQ. For the CDR3, the DNA is TGTGCCAGCAGACTGGACAGTTCTTCACCCCTCCACTTT. Translating it yields CASRLDSSSPLHF.

The chain links TRBV5-4 to TRBJ2-1; 10 nucleotides agree with TRBD2. The J segment lost 3 bases and the V segment lost 0 bases, leaving 6 bases of the junction unmatched. Germline CDR1 SGHNT, CDR2 YYREEE (reference sequence). This CDR3 has 17 amino acids. The DNA of the CDR3 is TGTGCCAGCAGCTTGGGTCCGACTAGCGGGTTCTACAATGAGCAGTTCTTC. Its protein is CASSLGPTSGFYNEQFF.

This clone was found once. The rearrangement links TRBV2 to TRBJ1-2, with D perhaps TRBD1 (6 bases). The CDR3 has 13 residues. Germline V gene data show CDR1 as SNHLY and CDR2 as FYNNEI. Trimming removed 10 bases from V and 3 bases from J, with 15 bases in between. The CDR3 region has the DNA TGTGCCACCCCACCAGGGGTAGACTATGGCTACACCTTC. Protein: CATPPGVDYGYTF.

This clone was recorded a few times. The chain's CDR3 is CAISYQQGTYGYTF. CDR3 DNA sequence: TGTGCCATCAGCTATCAACAGGGGACTTATGGCTACACCTTC. The genes are TRBV10-3 and TRBJ1-2, with 7 positions matching TRBD1. V lost 6 bases to trimming and J lost 5 bases; unmatched junction nucleotides: 9. Germline CDR1 ENHRY, CDR2 SYGVKD. This CDR3 comprises 14 residues.

This chain links TRBV5-4 with TRBJ2-5; 12 bases are shared with TRBD2. J was trimmed by 4 bases and V by 3 bases; bases with no gene match: 7. The CDR3 is 16 amino acids. Per the germline V gene, CDR1 is SGHNT and CDR2 is YYREEE (reference sequence). This CDR3 is CASSSLTSGGTETQYF. Written as DNA, the CDR3 is TGTGCCAGCAGCTCCTTGACTAGCGGGGGAACAGAGACCCAGTACTTC. Filled out from reference TRBV5-4 and TRBJ2-5, the complete variable domain reads ETGVTQSPTHLIKTRGQQVTLRCSSQSGHNTVSWYQQALGQGPQFIFQYYREEENGRGNFPPRFSGLQFPNYSSELNVNALELDDSALYLCASSSLTSGGTETQYFGPGTRLLVL.

The V and J genes are TRBV5-1 and TRBJ2-5, with TRBD1 matching over 7 bases. CDR3 length equals 16 residues. The V gene end was trimmed by 0 bases and the J gene end by 4 bases; junction bases not matched to a gene: 9. Germline V gene sequence: CDR1 SGHRS, CDR2 YFSETQ. CDR3 bases: TGCGCCAGCAGCTTGGACCCCACAGGGGCGGGAGAGACCCAGTACTTC. Its translation: CASSLDPTGAGETQYF.

This chain uses TRBV9 with TRBJ2-5; 10 bases match TRBD2. V lost 4 bases to trimming and J lost 4 bases; unmatched junction nucleotides: 16. Germline V CDR1 and CDR2: SGDLS, YYNGEE. CDR3 length: 18 residues. In DNA, the CDR3 is TGTGCCAGCAGCTCCCCCCATGGAGCGGGGGGGCCGGGAGAGACCCAGTACTTC. It yields the protein CASSSPHGAGGPGETQYF.

The J gene is TRBJ2-3, the V gene TRBV5-4, with 8 bases that match TRBD2. This CDR3 is built from 17 residues. The V gene's germline CDR1 is SGHNT and CDR2 YYREEE (reference sequence). V lost 0 bases, J lost 3 bases, and 9 bases stayed unmatched. CDR3 nucleotides: TGTGCCAGCAGCTTGGGGCAACGGGGGGGCAATACAGATACGCAGTATTTT. Protein sequence: CASSLGQRGGNTDTQYF.

The V call is TRBV11-2, the J call TRBJ1-4; D gene unclear. V was trimmed by 6 bases and J by 0 bases, leaving 14 bases between them. The CDR3 spans 16 residues. Germline V lookup: CDR1 SGHAT, CDR2 FQNNGV. Written as DNA, the CDR3 is TGTGCCAGCAGTCCTGGTGGGCCAGCAACTAATGAAAAACTGTTTTTT. It translates to CASSPGGPATNEKLFF.